Listed below are T cell receptor beta chains from one sample, sequenced in a study of OX40 agonist ivuxolimab in advanced cancers. This table comes from immunoSEQ multiplex PCR, and its TCRdb copy is limited to in-frame clones, with some not included. This table holds tens of thousands of clones, 94% found once. The sample consisted of CD4+ or CD8+ T cells sorted from blood, taken in a trial of the OX40 agonist ivuxolimab. These receptors were taken from an adult with an advanced solid tumor such as melanoma, head and neck, liver or kidney cancer. CDR3s include the opening cysteine and the closing phenylalanine or tryptophan. D genes are given only for firm matches. Where a row states a size, it is once, few, many or the class of an expanded clone; other rows omit it.

clone size,D gene,V gene,CDR3 length,J gene,CDR3 protein,CDR3 DNA
once,NA,TRBV14,16,TRBJ1-3,CASSQDVWGAGNTIYF,TGTGCCAGCAGCCAAGATGTTTGGGGAGCCGGAAACACCATATATTTT
once,NA,TRBV7-9,14,TRBJ1-1,CASSLVGGNTEAFF,TGTGCCAGCAGCTTAGTAGGGGGGAACACTGAAGCTTTCTTT
NA,TRBD2,TRBV11-2,14,TRBJ2-5,CASSPRLAPETQYF,TGTGCCAGCAGCCCCCGACTAGCACCTGAGACCCAGTACTTC
NA,NA,TRBV6-4,15,TRBJ2-1,CASSEFQLGGGEQFF,TGTGCCAGCAGTGAGTTTCAATTGGGGGGAGGTGAGCAGTTCTTC
once,NA,TRBV5-6,10,TRBJ2-7,CASGGGEQYF,TGTGCCAGCGGGGGTGGGGAGCAGTACTTC
NA,NA,TRBV5-5,14,TRBJ1-5,CASSLDGSNQPQHF,TGTGCCAGCAGCTTGGACGGTAGCAATCAGCCCCAGCATTTT
NA,NA,TRBV9,12,TRBJ2-7,CASSLNPYEQYF,TGTGCCAGCAGCTTGAACCCCTACGAGCAGTACTTC
NA,NA,TRBV4-3,15,TRBJ2-1,CASSPRAWEDNEQFF,TGCGCCAGCAGCCCTAGGGCCTGGGAGGACAATGAGCAGTTCTTC
NA,NA,TRBV9,17,TRBJ1-1,CASSSPRGGTANTEAFF,TGTGCCAGCAGCTCCCCACGCGGGGGGACGGCGAACACTGAAGCTTTCTTT
NA,NA,TRBV4-1,15,TRBJ2-3,CASSQPMGAADTQYF,TGCGCCAGCAGCCAACCCATGGGCGCAGCAGATACGCAGTATTTT
few,NA,TRBV21-1,15,TRBJ1-1,CASNERQGLGSEAFF,TGTGCCAGCAACGAAAGACAGGGGTTAGGGTCTGAAGCTTTCTTT
NA,NA,TRBV28,15,TRBJ2-1,CASSSRASSYNEQFF,TGTGCCAGCAGTTCCAGGGCGAGCTCCTACAATGAGCAGTTCTTC
once,NA,TRBV11-2,12,TRBJ2-7,CASSHSSYEQYF,TGTGCCAGCAGCCATAGCTCCTACGAGCAGTACTTC
NA,NA,TRBV9,13,TRBJ2-1,CASSALSYNEQFF,TGTGCCAGCAGCGCGCTGTCCTACAATGAGCAGTTCTTC
NA,NA,TRBV4-1,16,TRBJ1-5,CASSQEEGYYNQPQHF,TGCGCCAGCAGCCAAGAAGAAGGATACTACAATCAGCCCCAGCATTTT
NA,NA,TRBV19,15,TRBJ1-5,CASTPGTIRNQPQHF,TGTGCCAGTACCCCCGGGACAATACGCAATCAGCCCCAGCATTTT
NA,TRBD1,TRBV25-1,17,TRBJ1-3,CANRQGPSVFGGNTIYF,TGTGCCAACCGACAGGGTCCCTCAGTATTCGGTGGAAACACCATATATTTT
NA,NA,TRBV27,12,TRBJ2-6,CATGVGANVLTF,TGTGCCACCGGGGTCGGGGCCAACGTCCTGACTTTC
NA,NA,TRBV5-4,13,TRBJ2-7,CASSLWGGLEQYF,TGTGCCAGCAGCCTTTGGGGCGGCCTCGAGCAGTACTTC
NA,NA,TRBV7-6,14,TRBJ2-2,CASSNLDTGGELFF,TGTGCCAGCAGCAACTTAGACACGGGCGGGGAGCTGTTTTTT
NA,NA,TRBV4-3,17,TRBJ2-3,CASSQDREQGITDTQYF,TGCGCCAGCAGCCAAGATAGGGAACAGGGTATCACAGATACGCAGTATTTT
NA,NA,TRBV15,14,TRBJ2-7,CATSRDWLAYEQYF,TGTGCCACCAGCAGAGATTGGCTAGCCTACGAGCAGTACTTC
NA,NA,TRBV10-3,15,TRBJ2-7,CAISESGQLSHEQYF,TGTGCCATCAGTGAGTCTGGACAGCTATCCCACGAGCAGTACTTC
NA,NA,TRBV28,15,TRBJ1-5,CASSFRRGLNQPQHF,TGTGCCAGCAGTTTTCGCCGCGGTCTCAATCAGCCCCAGCATTTT
NA,NA,TRBV5-1,16,TRBJ2-1,CASSLWGPSSYNEQFF,TGCGCCAGCAGCTTGTGGGGGCCCTCCTCCTACAATGAGCAGTTCTTC
NA,NA,TRBV5-1,13,TRBJ2-7,CASSRDRNHEQYF,TGCGCCAGCAGCCGAGACAGAAACCACGAGCAGTACTTC